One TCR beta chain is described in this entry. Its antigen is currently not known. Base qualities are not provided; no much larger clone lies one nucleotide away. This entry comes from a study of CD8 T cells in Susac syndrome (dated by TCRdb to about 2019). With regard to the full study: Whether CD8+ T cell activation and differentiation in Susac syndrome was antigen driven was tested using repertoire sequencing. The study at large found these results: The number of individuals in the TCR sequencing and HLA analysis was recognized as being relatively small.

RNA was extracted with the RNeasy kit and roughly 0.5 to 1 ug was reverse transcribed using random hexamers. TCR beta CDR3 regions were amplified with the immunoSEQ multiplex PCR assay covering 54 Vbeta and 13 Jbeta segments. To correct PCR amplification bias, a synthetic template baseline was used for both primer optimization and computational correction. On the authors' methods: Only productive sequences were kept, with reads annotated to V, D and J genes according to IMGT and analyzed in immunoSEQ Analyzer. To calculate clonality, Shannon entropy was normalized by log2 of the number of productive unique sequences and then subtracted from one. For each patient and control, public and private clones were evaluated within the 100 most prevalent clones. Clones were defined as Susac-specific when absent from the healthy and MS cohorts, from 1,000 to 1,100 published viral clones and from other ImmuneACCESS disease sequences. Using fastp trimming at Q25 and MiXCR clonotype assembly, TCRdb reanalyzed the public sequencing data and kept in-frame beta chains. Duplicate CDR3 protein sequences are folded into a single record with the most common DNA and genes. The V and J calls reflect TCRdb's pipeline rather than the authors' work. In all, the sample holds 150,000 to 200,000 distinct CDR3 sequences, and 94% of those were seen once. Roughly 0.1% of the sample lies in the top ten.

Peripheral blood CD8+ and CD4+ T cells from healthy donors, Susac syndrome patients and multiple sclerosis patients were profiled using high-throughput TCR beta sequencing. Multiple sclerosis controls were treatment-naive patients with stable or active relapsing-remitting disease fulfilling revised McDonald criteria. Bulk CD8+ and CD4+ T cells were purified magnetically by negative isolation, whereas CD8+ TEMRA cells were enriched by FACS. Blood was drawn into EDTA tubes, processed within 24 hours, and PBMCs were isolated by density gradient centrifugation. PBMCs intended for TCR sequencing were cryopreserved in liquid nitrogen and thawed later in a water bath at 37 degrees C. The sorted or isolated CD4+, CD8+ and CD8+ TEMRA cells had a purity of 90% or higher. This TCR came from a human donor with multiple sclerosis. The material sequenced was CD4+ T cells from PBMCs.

The sequenced DNA is TGTGCCAGCAGCGTAGGAGCGGCCGCCACAGATACGCAGTATTTT. Its product reads: CASSVGAAATDTQYF. The receptor chain draws on TRBV9 and TRBJ2-3; tentative D gene TRBD2, with 5 bases matching. CDR1 and CDR2 (SGDLS, YYNGEE) derive from the germline V gene. The CDR3 covers 15 residues, taking in both the cysteine and the phenylalanine. Only the CDR3 DNA stays, 45 bases, in frame from base 1. V and J are truncated by 0 bases and 2 bases respectively, leaving an intervening sequence of 10 bases.